One sample yielded the 31 T cell receptor beta chains listed below, sequenced in a study of PD-1 blockade in classical Hodgkin lymphoma. Each of the patients experienced relapse following autologous stem cell transplantation, and their brentuximab vedotin exposure differed. TCRdb's copy holds only in-frame clones and misses some; the assay was immunoSEQ multiplex PCR. Seen here are about 100,000 clones, around 89% observed once, and the top ten hold 6.5% to 7.5%. The sample consisted of peripheral blood mononuclear cells (PBMCs), taken before the second cycle of nivolumab. Every receptor here comes from a human donor with classical Hodgkin lymphoma.

The rearrangement joins TRBV28 to TRBJ2-7; D possibly corresponds to TRBD2 (6 bases). Trimming pared 5 bases from V and 1 base from J, leaving 18 bases between. Per the germline V gene, CDR1 is MDHEN and CDR2 is SYDVKM. The CDR3 sequence is 16 residues long. For the CDR3, the DNA is TGTGCCAGCAGTCCCCGCTTTAGCGGAGGTTCCTACGAGCAGTACTTC. Protein: CASSPRFSGGSYEQYF.

This sequence joins TRBV10-1 and TRBJ2-7; D unresolved. The V end was cut by 0 bases, the J end by 0 bases, with 12 bases between. CDR3 size: 16 residues. CDR1 is WNHNN and CDR2 is SYGVQD in the germline V gene (reference sequence). The CDR3 coding sequence is TGCGCCAGCAGTGAGTCTGGCCCGTCGGGCTCCTACGAGCAGTACTTC. Translating gives CASSESGPSGSYEQYF.

A note on this clone: A junction end diverges from the germline sequence, so it may reflect a read error. The chain carries TRBV5-4 and TRBJ1-1; 7 bases are a match to TRBD1. The germline V gene has CDR1 SGHNT and CDR2 YYREEE (reference sequence). There are 15 residues in the CDR3. The CDR3 loop reads CASSQDPQGVREAFF. In DNA form, the CDR3 reads TGCGCCAGCAGCCAAGATCCTCAGGGGGTCCGTGAAGCTTTCTTT. Full variable domain (remainder filled in from reference TRBV5-4 and TRBJ1-1): ETGVTQSPTHLIKTRGQQVTLRCSSQSGHNTVSWYQQALGQGPQFIFQYYREEENGRGNFPPRFSGLQFPNYSSELNVNALELDDSALYLCASSQDPQGVREAFFGQGTRLTVV.

The chain employs TRBV7-2 and TRBJ1-2; 10 positions match TRBD1. This CDR3 is 17 amino acids long. Germline V gives CDR1 SGHTA, CDR2 FQGNSA. V was clipped by 2 bases and J by 5 bases; unmatched bases: 11. DNA of the CDR3: TGTGCCAGCAGCTTATTGACAGGGGGCTGGGTATTATATGGCTACACCTTC. Amino acids: CASSLLTGGWVLYGYTF.

The V gene is TRBV30, the J gene TRBJ2-7, with TRBD2 matching 10 bases. The CDR3 runs 16 residues. In germline, CDR1 is GTSNPN, CDR2 SVGIG (reference sequence). J was trimmed by 1 base and V by 2 bases; bases with no gene match: 8. The CDR3 protein is CAWSIGLAERSYEQYF. In DNA form, the CDR3 reads TGTGCCTGGAGTATTGGACTAGCGGAAAGATCCTACGAGCAGTACTTC.

In this sample, this clone turned up once. This chain uses TRBV5-6 with TRBJ1-2; 8 bases agree with TRBD1. Losses at the gene ends were 2 bases for V and 0 bases for J; bases not matched to a gene: 3. CDR3 length: 15 amino acids. Per germline, CDR1 SGHDT and CDR2 YYEEEE. CDR3 coding DNA: TGTGCCAGCAGCTTTGGCAGGGGGCCTAACTATGGCTACACCTTC. It yields the protein CASSFGRGPNYGYTF.

CDR3 nucleotide sequence: TGTGCCAGCAGCTTAACAGGGAGCGGCTACACCTTC. Translated: CASSLTGSGYTF. V is TRBV5-4 and J is TRBJ1-2; possible D gene TRBD1, 6 bases. Germline CDR1 and CDR2: SGHNT and YYREEE (reference sequence). The V and J ends lost 2 bases and 8 bases respectively, with 10 bases between them. The CDR3 sequence is 12 residues long.

The chain combines TRBV6-6 with TRBJ1-4; TRBD1 matches 7 bases. Per the germline V gene, CDR1 is MNHNY and CDR2 is SVGAGI (reference sequence). The CDR3 is 15 amino acids. The junction had 13 bases not matched to a gene; V was cut back by 10 bases and J by 5 bases. The CDR3 coding sequence is TGTGCCACCAACACTTTCAGGGGGAGAAATGAAAAACTGTTTTTT. Its translation is CATNTFRGRNEKLFF.

This chain uses TRBV28 with TRBJ2-7, with TRBD2 identical over 8 bases. The CDR3 is made up of 15 amino acids. Germline loops: CDR1 MDHEN, CDR2 SYDVKM. Trimming removed 6 bases from V and 8 bases from J; junction bases left unmatched: 15. This chain's CDR3 is CASRPRGGLVEKQYF. DNA for the CDR3: TGTGCCAGCAGGCCCCGGGGGGGGTTGGTAGAGAAGCAGTACTTC.

This chain connects TRBV5-1 to TRBJ2-2; TRBD1 aligns across 9 bases. CDR1 is SGHRS, CDR2 YFSETQ, per germline. Trimming removed 4 bases from V and 5 bases from J; junction bases left unmatched: 6. The CDR3 length is 15 residues. CDR3 bases: TGCGCCAGCAGCCGGGACAGGGTCGGAACCGGGGAGCTGTTTTTT. Amino acids: CASSRDRVGTGELFF.

The V gene is TRBV28, the J gene TRBJ1-2; D not certain. V was clipped by 1 base and J by 0 bases, with 9 bases between them. Germline CDR1 and CDR2: MDHEN and SYDVKM. This CDR3 has 15 residues. The chain's CDR3 is CASSLLRNSNYGYTF. The CDR3 region has the DNA TGTGCCAGCAGTTTATTGAGAAATTCTAACTATGGCTACACCTTC.

The gene calls are TRBV19 and TRBJ2-3; D is tentatively TRBD1 or TRBD2 (6 bases each). Germline V gives CDR1 LNHDA, CDR2 SQIVND (reference sequence). CDR3 size: 13 residues. The germline V and J ends were trimmed by 6 bases and 7 bases, with 14 bases remaining between them. The CDR3 loop reads CASRFGGGNTQYF. The CDR3 DNA follows: TGTGCCAGTAGGTTTGGGGGCGGGAATACGCAGTATTTT. Full variable domain (outside the CDR3, taken from reference TRBV19 and TRBJ2-3): DGGITQSPKYLFRKEGQNVTLSCEQNLNHDAMYWYRQDPGQGLRLIYYSQIVNDFQKGDIAEGYSVSREKKESFPLTVTSAQKNPTAFYLCASRFGGGNTQYFGPGTRLTVL.

This clone has just one count. The V gene is TRBV5-5, the J gene TRBJ2-7, with D possibly matching TRBD1 (7 bases). V was pared by 1 base and J by 5 bases, with 13 bases between. The germline CDR1 and CDR2 sequences are SGHKS and YYEKEE (reference sequence). The CDR3 loop spans 14 amino acids. The CDR3 region has the DNA TGTGCCAGCAGCTTGTACGGCGGGACAGACGAGCAGTACTTC. Protein sequence: CASSLYGGTDEQYF.

The CDR3 DNA reads TGTGCCAGCAGCTCGCCGGGGGACCCCCACGAGCAGTACTTC. It is translated as CASSSPGDPHEQYF. V and J are TRBV11-1 and TRBJ2-5; weak D call: TRBD2 (6 bases). The better agreement between TRBJ2-7 and the DNA end casts doubt on the J call. The length of the CDR3 is 14 residues. Per germline, CDR1 SGHAT and CDR2 FQDESV (reference sequence).

This clone was found once. The chain employs TRBV21-1 and TRBJ2-7. TRBV21-1 counts as a pseudogene. CDR3 length: 16 residues. The CDR3 coding sequence is TGTGCCAGCAGCTTTAAGACACTTAGCACGGCTACCGAGCAGTACTTC. Translated: CASSFKTLSTATEQYF.

This clone has only a few counts. The J gene is TRBJ1-6, the V gene TRBV7-9, with 8 bases fitting TRBD1. V dropped 3 bases and J dropped 9; count of bases not matched to a gene: 4. The CDR3 has 14 residues. Per the germline V gene, CDR1 is SEHNR and CDR2 is FQNEAQ (reference sequence). The CDR3 sequence is CASSFGTGSSPLHF. As DNA, the CDR3 is TGTGCCAGCAGCTTTGGGACAGGTAGTTCACCCCTCCACTTT.

J is TRBJ2-3 and V is TRBV14, with unresolved D. The CDR3 consists of 11 residues. CDR1 and CDR2 (germline): SGHDN, FVKESK. The V and J ends lost 4 bases and 6 bases respectively, with 5 bases between them. CDR3 loop: CASSLVDTQYF. The CDR3 nucleotides are TGTGCCAGCAGCCTCGTGGATACGCAGTATTTT.

V gene TRBV6-5 combines with J gene TRBJ1-3, with 10 bases that match TRBD1. Germline V gene sequence: CDR1 MNHEY, CDR2 SVGAGI. The CDR3 is 16 amino acids. Germline trimming cut 1 base from V and 0 bases from J; bases unmatched to any gene: 0. The CDR3 nucleotides read TGTGCCAGCAGTTACTGGGACAGGGGCTCTGGAAACACCATATATTTT. It encodes CASSYWDRGSGNTIYF.

The genes are TRBV27 and TRBJ1-5; maybe TRBD1 (5 bases). V gave up 3 bases and J gave up 1 base, with 13 bases separating them. The CDR3 is 16 residues long. CDR1 MNHEY and CDR2 SMNVEV come from the germline V gene (reference sequence). CDR3 region: CASSFGGRVSNQPQHF. In DNA, the CDR3 is TGTGCCAGCAGTTTTGGGGGGAGGGTAAGCAATCAGCCCCAGCATTTT.

The CDR3, as DNA: TGTGCCGTTCGTATCCGAGGCACTGAAGCTTTCTTT. Encoded protein: CAVRIRGTEAFF. The rearrangement uses TRBV19 and TRBJ1-1; D ambiguous. V was pared by 11 bases and J by 4 bases, with 14 bases between. CDR1 LNHDA and CDR2 SQIVND come from the germline V gene (reference sequence). CDR3 length: 12 amino acids.

V usage is TRBV5-1 and J usage is TRBJ2-2; 8 bases are shared with TRBD2. J gave up 4 bases and V 1 base, and 3 bases lay outside the gene matches. This CDR3 comprises 15 residues. Germline CDR1 is SGHRS and CDR2 is YFSETQ. The CDR3 DNA follows: TGCGCCAGCAGCTTGTTAGCGGGGACCACCGGGGAGCTGTTTTTT. Translation gives CASSLLAGTTGELFF. The full variable domain, with the rest looked up from reference TRBV5-1 and TRBJ2-2, is KAGVTQTPRYLIKTRGQQVTLSCSPISGHRSVSWYQQTPGQGLQFLFEYFSETQRNKGNFPGRFSGRQFSNSRSEMNVSTLELGDSALYLCASSLLAGTTGELFFGEGSRLTVL.

The V call is TRBV28, the J call TRBJ1-2; D is undetermined. V lost 2 bases, J lost 4 bases, and 14 bases lay in between. CDR3 size: 15 residues. Germline lookup yields CDR1 MDHEN and CDR2 SYDVKM. The CDR3 DNA follows: TGTGCCAGCAGTTTAAGATCCCCAGACCGCTATGGCTACACCTTC. This codes for CASSLRSPDRYGYTF.

The chain has TRBV30 and TRBJ1-5; D gene uncertain. CDR1 GTSNPN and CDR2 SVGIG come from the germline V gene (reference sequence). The CDR3 extends over 15 amino acids. V dropped 0 bases and J dropped 5 bases, with 14 bases sitting between them. The CDR3 protein is CAWSVPAGSYQPQHF. The CDR3 coding sequence is TGTGCCTGGAGTGTACCTGCGGGGTCTTATCAGCCCCAGCATTTT.

J is TRBJ2-5 and V is TRBV5-1; D remains unclear. Per germline, CDR1 SGHRS and CDR2 YFSETQ. Between the trimmed V and J ends, which lost 1 base and 3 bases, there was a span of 7 bases. The CDR3 totals 13 residues. This CDR3 is CASSLYGEETQYF. CDR3 nucleotide sequence: TGCGCCAGCAGCTTGTACGGCGAAGAGACCCAGTACTTC.

The chain has TRBV28 and TRBJ1-2; 8 nucleotides agree with TRBD1. CDR3 length: 15 residues. The junction had 9 bases not matched to a gene; V was cut back by 3 bases and J by 6 bases. Germline V gene sequence: CDR1 MDHEN, CDR2 SYDVKM. CDR3 nucleotide sequence: TGTGCCAGCAGTTTTGCACCACAGGGGGGGGATGGCTACACCTTC. This encodes CASSFAPQGGDGYTF.

The CDR3 sequence is CASSLWATGELFF. As DNA, the CDR3 is TGTGCCAGCAGCTTATGGGCTACCGGGGAGCTGTTTTTT. The J gene is TRBJ2-2, the V gene TRBV7-6; D gene unclear. CDR1 and CDR2 from the germline V gene are SGHVS and FNYEAQ. The V gene lost 2 bases and the J gene lost 5 bases, with 6 bases spanning the gap. There are 13 residues in the CDR3.

The chain links TRBV2 to TRBJ2-2; 11 bases fit TRBD1. The CDR3 is 16 amino acids. V lost 10 bases, J lost 5 bases, and 12 bases stayed unmatched. CDR1 and CDR2 (germline): SNHLY, FYNNEI. CDR3 coding DNA: TGTGCCAACATGATATTGGGGACAGGGGGGACCGGGGAGCTGTTTTTT. This gives the protein CANMILGTGGTGELFF.

The V call is TRBV7-6, the J call TRBJ1-2, with TRBD1 matching over 8 bases. Germline CDR1 SGHVS, CDR2 FNYEAQ. The CDR3 spans 14 residues. With 3 bases clipped from V and 4 bases from J, the junction kept 4 bases outside the gene matches. The CDR3 nucleotides are TGTGCCAGCAGCTTGACAGGGGAAGCCTATGGCTACACCTTC. Protein sequence: CASSLTGEAYGYTF.

The rearrangement links TRBV2 to TRBJ1-2, with TRBD1 matching 8 bases. After removal of 2 bases from V and 8 bases from J, the junction contained 4 bases not matched to a gene. Germline CDR1 reads SNHLY; CDR2 reads FYNNEI. The CDR3 sequence is 13 residues long. The CDR3 DNA is TGTGCCAGCAGTGAAAGACAGGGGCTGGGCTACACCTTC. This encodes CASSERQGLGYTF.

This clone was counted a single time. The chain carries TRBV9 and TRBJ1-1; D not certain. Germline CDR1 is SGDLS and CDR2 is YYNGEE. CDR3 length: 13 residues. The V gene lost 0 bases and the J gene lost 11 bases, with 14 bases spanning the gap. The CDR3: CASSVGARSDAFF. CDR3 bases: TGTGCCAGCAGCGTAGGTGCGAGGAGTGACGCTTTCTTT. The whole variable domain, remainder taken from reference TRBV9 and TRBJ1-1, is DSGVTQTPKHLITATGQRVTLRCSPRSGDLSVYWYQQSLDQGLQFLIQYYNGEERAKGNILERFSAQQFPDLHSELNLSSLELGDSALYFCASSVGARSDAFFGQGTRLTVV.

The V call is TRBV19, the J call TRBJ2-2; D not certain. V was cut by 7 bases and J by 0 bases, with 15 bases left in between. Germline CDR1 LNHDA, CDR2 SQIVND (reference sequence). The CDR3 has 16 amino acids. The CDR3 DNA sequence: TGTGCCAGTACTTTCCCAGGCGATCCGAACACCGGGGAGCTGTTTTTT. The encoded protein is CASTFPGDPNTGELFF.